This section outlines one T cell receptor beta chain sequence together with its context. This clone came up once. It lacks a known antigen. No qualities accompany the bases; no much larger clone lies one base away. Whole blood was collected in K2EDTA tubes by collaborating institutions according to the institutions' own protocols. Collaborator samples were shipped for TCRbeta analysis as frozen whole blood, isolated PBMCs, or DNA extracted from either sample type. The sample is drawn from a study of blood T cell repertoires in COVID-19 (TCRdb year 2020). For the wider study: Samples covering the acute and convalescent phases of COVID-19 were provided by collaborators in the United States, Italy and Spain. Nearly every sample came with metadata listing a de-identified subject ID, COVID-19 status, age in years and sex. The prospective study material was composed of cDNA or gDNA derived from T cells, B-cell-depleted T cells, or PBMCs. The repertoires were made available in a free public database intended to serve as a resource for research on the immune response to SARS-CoV-2. Where available, HLA class I and class II types were taken from metadata supplied by the sample provider and were not determined by assay-based typing. The dataset comprised deeply sampled blood TCRbeta repertoires from subjects exposed to, actively infected with, or recovered from COVID-19. The samples were drawn from two sources: the first 160 participants of the ongoing ImmuneRACE study, and 950 to 1,500 subjects contributed by 6 global collaborators. The paper's findings and limits, for the study overall: The amount of clinical and demographic metadata varied by source and participant and was provided uncurated.

TCRbeta CDR3 regions were amplified from genomic DNA using the immunoSEQ Assay, a bias-controlled multiplex PCR. The paper's processing steps were these. The number of nucleated cells in each sample was estimated by amplification of reference gene primers within the assay. To quantify the absolute abundance of each unique TCRbeta CDR3 rearrangement, sequence reads were collapsed and filtered. For each sample, productive Simpson clonality was calculated as the square root of Simpson's diversity index across productive rearrangements. In TCRdb, the immuneACCESS table is reduced to in-frame sequences with V and J assigned. These tables do not hold every clone; where another copy was compared, an unresolved V gene accounts for under half, and the others remain unexplained. That table furnishes V, J and clone size, whereas the DNA furnished D and trimming. The sample data list some 100,000 clones, and 88% of these were observed just once. The ten largest account for 4.8% of the sample.

This clonotype was obtained from a woman at least 80 years old with active COVID-19. What was sequenced was peripheral blood.

The CDR3 region has the sequence CASSYDGRGYTF. DNA sequence: TGTGCCAGCAGTTACGACGGGAGAGGCTACACCTTC. The rearranged segments are TRBV6-5 and TRBJ1-2, with the identity of the D gene unclear. The germline ends are 9 bases apart after V is trimmed by 2 bases and J by 8 bases. From the cysteine through the phenylalanine, the CDR3 covers 12 amino acids. Solely the CDR3 DNA is kept, with 36 bases framed from the first base. Sequences MNHEY (CDR1) and SVGAGI (CDR2) are obtained from the germline V gene.